One and the same sample provided the 25 T cell receptor beta chains below, sequenced in a study of control samples from healthy donors and cancer patients. The method was immunoSEQ multiplex PCR; TCRdb's version includes in-frame clones alone and lacks a portion of them. The data contain just over 150,000 clones, approximately 90% of them seen just once; the ten biggest clones take up approximately 12%. Sequenced: blood. These receptors were obtained from a man aged 30-40 years in good health.

The genes are TRBV10-3 and TRBJ2-7, with D hard to call. Trimming removed 4 bases at V and 0 bases at J, with 4 bases between. There are 12 residues in the CDR3. The germline V gene has CDR1 ENHRY and CDR2 SYGVKD. The CDR3 sequence is CAISGDSYEQYF. The CDR3 DNA reads TGTGCCATCAGTGGGGACTCCTACGAGCAGTACTTC.

Details on this clone: At the DNA level, this CDR3 is encoded by other sequences in the same sample as well. The CDR3 protein is CASSQDSYEQYF. The DNA for the CDR3 is TGTGCCAGCAGCCAAGACAGCTACGAGCAGTACTTC. The chain carries TRBV4-2 and TRBJ2-7; D is unresolved. CDR1 and CDR2 from the germline V gene are LGHNA and YNFKEQ. The V and J ends lost 0 bases and 3 bases respectively, with 3 bases between them. This CDR3 is built from 12 residues.

The chain employs TRBV19 and TRBJ2-2; no clear D gene. The CDR3 loop spans 13 amino acids. Trimming stripped 3 bases from V and 4 bases from J, with 6 bases between. CDR1 is LNHDA and CDR2 is SQIVND in the germline V gene (reference sequence). In DNA, the CDR3 is TGTGCCAGTAGTATTCAATCCACCGGGGAGCTGTTTTTT. It codes for CASSIQSTGELFF.

As regards this clone: A junction end diverges from the germline sequence, so it may reflect a read error. The V call is TRBV18, the J call TRBJ1-2; no clear D. The CDR3 is made up of 12 amino acids. Germline assignment: CDR1 KGHSH and CDR2 LQKENI. The CDR3 is CASSPSGGQLFF. The CDR3 nucleotides are TGTGCCAGCTCACCAAGCGGCGGGCAGCTCTTCTTC.

This chain links TRBV6-5 with TRBJ1-5; D remains ambiguous. This CDR3 contains 13 residues. Germline lookup yields CDR1 MNHEY and CDR2 SVGAGI. The V gene lost 7 bases and the J gene lost 3 bases, with 10 bases spanning the gap. The CDR3 here is CASTLQINQPQHF. CDR3 DNA: TGTGCCAGCACGCTACAAATCAATCAGCCCCAGCATTTT.

The genes are TRBV5-1 and TRBJ1-2; D call uncertain. CDR3 length: 12 residues. Germline CDR1 is SGHRS and CDR2 is YFSETQ. Trimming shortened V by 2 bases and J by 2 bases, and 4 bases separated the two germline ends. The CDR3 sequence: CASSLTNYGYTF. In DNA, the CDR3 is TGCGCCAGCAGCTTAACAAACTATGGCTACACCTTC.

The chain carries TRBV27 and TRBJ1-2, with TRBD1 matching over 9 bases. This CDR3 region has 13 residues. Trimming cost V 3 bases and J 8 bases; bases outside gene matches: 4. The V gene's germline CDR1 is MNHEY and CDR2 SMNVEV (reference sequence). The CDR3 here is CASSFRDRVGYTF. The CDR3 DNA reads TGTGCCAGCAGTTTCCGGGACAGGGTCGGCTACACCTTC.

This chain connects TRBV19 to TRBJ2-1; TRBD2 matches at 7 bases. Trimming removed 7 bases from V and 3 bases from J; junction bases left unmatched: 12. The CDR3 length is 16 residues. Per germline, CDR1 LNHDA and CDR2 SQIVND (reference sequence). CDR3 in amino acids: CASKRSGTSFYNEQFF. The CDR3 coding sequence is TGTGCCAGTAAGAGGAGCGGGACTTCCTTCTACAATGAGCAGTTCTTC.

This chain links TRBV28 with TRBJ2-1; D uncertain. The germline V gene encodes CDR1 MDHEN and CDR2 SYDVKM. The CDR3 runs to 14 residues. V was clipped by 5 bases and J by 15 bases, with 23 bases between them. CDR3: CASSPPGLVVIWFF. CDR3 in DNA: TGTGCCAGCAGTCCCCCGGGCTTAGTTGTTATTTGGTTCTTC.

In this sample, this clone turned up a few times. The chain employs TRBV6-6 and TRBJ2-3; D remains ambiguous. Germline V lookup: CDR1 MNHNY, CDR2 SVGAGI (reference sequence). Trimming pared 0 bases from V and 1 base from J, leaving 8 bases between. The CDR3 totals 15 residues. The CDR3 coding sequence is TGTGCCAGCAGTTACTCTGGGCAGGGCACAGATACGCAGTATTTT. Its translation is CASSYSGQGTDTQYF.

CDR3 nucleotides: TGTGCCAGCAGCTTAACAGGGTACTATGGCTACACCTTC. Encoded protein: CASSLTGYYGYTF. The chain couples TRBV13 to TRBJ1-2, with D possibly being TRBD1 (6 bases). Trimming removed 2 bases at V and 3 bases at J, with 7 bases between. The CDR3 is 13 residues long. Per germline, CDR1 PRHDT and CDR2 FYEKMQ (reference sequence).

The chain links TRBV28 to TRBJ2-7, with D maybe TRBD1 (6 bases). The CDR3 has 15 residues. Germline V gene sequence: CDR1 MDHEN, CDR2 SYDVKM. With 6 bases removed from V and 6 bases from J, the gap between germline ends came to 21 bases. The CDR3 DNA follows: TGTGCCAGCAGAAACCACGGGGCAGGGGTATCCGAGCAGTACTTC. Protein product: CASRNHGAGVSEQYF.

V gene TRBV5-1 combines with J gene TRBJ2-6; the match to TRBD1 covers 8 bases. CDR3 size: 12 residues. The junction had 2 bases not matched to a gene; V was cut back by 5 bases and J by 10 bases. CDR1 is SGHRS, CDR2 YFSETQ, per germline. CDR3: CASSGQGNVLTF. The CDR3 DNA reads TGCGCCAGCAGTGGACAGGGTAACGTCCTGACTTTC.

On this clone: A read error may account for a junction end that differs from germline. V usage is TRBV3-1 (or the pseudogene TRBV3-2) and J usage is TRBJ2-6; D may correspond to TRBD1 or TRBD2 (5 bases each). Germline V gene sequence: CDR1 LGHDT, CDR2 YNNKEL (reference sequence). The CDR3 has 16 amino acids. CDR3 in amino acids: CASSQDGGSGANVLTF. CDR3 nucleotide sequence: TGTGCCAGCAGTCAAGATGGGGGCTCTGGGGCCAACGTCCTGACTTTC.

The rearrangement links TRBV19 to TRBJ1-5, with D uncertain. The CDR3 has 15 amino acids. Looked up from germline, CDR1 is LNHDA and CDR2 is SQIVND (reference sequence). The V end was cut by 3 bases, the J end by 0 bases, with 9 bases between. The CDR3 is CASSINTGSNQPQHF. DNA of the CDR3: TGTGCCAGTAGTATCAATACGGGTAGCAATCAGCCCCAGCATTTT. Combining the CDR3 with reference TRBV19 and TRBJ1-5 gives the whole variable domain DGGITQSPKYLFRKEGQNVTLSCEQNLNHDAMYWYRQDPGQGLRLIYYSQIVNDFQKGDIAEGYSVSREKKESFPLTVTSAQKNPTAFYLCASSINTGSNQPQHFGDGTRLSIL.

This clone has more than one count but fewer than ten. V is TRBV28 and J is TRBJ1-2; tentative D call: TRBD1 (6 bases). The CDR3 extends over 13 amino acids. From germline, CDR1 is MDHEN and CDR2 SYDVKM. The V end was cut by 6 bases, the J end by 3 bases, with 11 bases between. CDR3 sequence (DNA): TGTGCCAGCAGATCCGGACAGCACTATGGCTACACCTTC. It codes for CASRSGQHYGYTF.

The rearrangement uses TRBV28 and TRBJ2-2; unclear D gene. Trimming left V 4 bases short and J 5 bases short, with 14 bases between. Germline CDR1 is MDHEN and CDR2 is SYDVKM. The CDR3 has 15 residues. The CDR3 nucleotides read TGTGCCAGCAGTTCCCGAGATAGCCGAACCGGGGAGCTGTTTTTT. Its protein is CASSSRDSRTGELFF.

The rearrangement joins TRBV20-1 to TRBJ2-7, with D hard to call. Germline CDR1 is DFQATT and CDR2 is SNEGSKA (reference sequence). Trimming shortened V by 6 bases and J by 4 bases, and 10 bases separated the two germline ends. The CDR3 is 11 amino acids. CDR3 nucleotide sequence: TGCAGTGCAACGGATTTGTACGAGCAGTACTTC. Residues: CSATDLYEQYF.

The gene calls are TRBV7-9 and TRBJ1-5; D is perhaps TRBD1 (5 bases). The CDR3 loop spans 13 amino acids. Trimming took 4 bases from V and 5 from J, leaving 9 bases between them. The germline CDR1 and CDR2 sequences are SEHNR and FQNEAQ (reference sequence). CDR3 sequence reads: CASSWGGDQPQHF. For the CDR3, the DNA is TGTGCCAGCAGCTGGGGGGGGGATCAGCCCCAGCATTTT.

A single count supports this clone. The rearrangement links TRBV6-6 to TRBJ2-1; tentative D call: TRBD2 (5 bases). The V gene's germline CDR1 is MNHNY and CDR2 SVGAGI (reference sequence). Trimming took 2 bases from V and 3 from J, leaving 14 bases between them. The CDR3 sequence is 16 residues long. Written as DNA, the CDR3 is TGTGCCAGCAGTTACCGCGACACTCGGGGCTACAATGAGCAGTTCTTC. Translation gives CASSYRDTRGYNEQFF.

This sequence joins TRBV28 and TRBJ1-2; 9 positions agree with TRBD1. Germline-derived CDR1 and CDR2 are MDHEN and SYDVKM. V lost 7 bases, J lost 7 bases, and 10 bases stayed unmatched. This CDR3 is built from 14 residues. The CDR3 here is CASISPGQGRGYTF. CDR3 DNA: TGTGCCAGCATATCACCGGGACAGGGACGTGGCTACACCTTC.

As for this clone: Distinct nucleotide sequences in the sample also encode this CDR3. The V call is TRBV29-1, the J call TRBJ1-1; no reliable D call. Germline CDR1 SQVTM, CDR2 ANQGSEA. The CDR3 has 13 amino acids. Deletions cut 7 bases from V and 3 bases from J, with 15 bases between. CDR3 nucleotides: TGCAGCGGTGCCAAGGGAAGGGACACTGAAGCTTTCTTT. Its translation: CSGAKGRDTEAFF.

The rearrangement uses TRBV5-6 and TRBJ2-7; TRBD2 might be the D (7 bases). V dropped 0 bases and J dropped 4 bases, with 14 bases sitting between them. This CDR3 is 15 amino acids long. From germline, CDR1 is SGHDT and CDR2 YYEEEE. The CDR3 reads CASSLVEGGRYEQYF. The CDR3 DNA is TGTGCCAGCAGCTTGGTGGAGGGGGGGCGGTACGAGCAGTACTTC.

The chain links TRBV27 to TRBJ2-5; D is uncertain. The CDR3 is 11 amino acids. Germline V gives CDR1 MNHEY, CDR2 SMNVEV (reference sequence). The V end was cut by 3 bases, the J end by 1 base, with 0 bases between. The CDR3 protein is CASSFQETQYF. The CDR3 DNA sequence: TGTGCCAGCAGTTTCCAAGAGACCCAGTACTTC.

The V call is TRBV9, the J call TRBJ2-7; maybe TRBD2 (5 bases). Germline V gene lookup returns CDR1 SGDLS and CDR2 YYNGEE. This CDR3 is 14 amino acids long. V lost 3 bases to trimming and J lost 2 bases, with 12 bases between them. The CDR3 loop reads CASSDVPEAYEQYF. The CDR3 region has the DNA TGTGCCAGCAGCGACGTCCCGGAGGCCTACGAGCAGTACTTC.